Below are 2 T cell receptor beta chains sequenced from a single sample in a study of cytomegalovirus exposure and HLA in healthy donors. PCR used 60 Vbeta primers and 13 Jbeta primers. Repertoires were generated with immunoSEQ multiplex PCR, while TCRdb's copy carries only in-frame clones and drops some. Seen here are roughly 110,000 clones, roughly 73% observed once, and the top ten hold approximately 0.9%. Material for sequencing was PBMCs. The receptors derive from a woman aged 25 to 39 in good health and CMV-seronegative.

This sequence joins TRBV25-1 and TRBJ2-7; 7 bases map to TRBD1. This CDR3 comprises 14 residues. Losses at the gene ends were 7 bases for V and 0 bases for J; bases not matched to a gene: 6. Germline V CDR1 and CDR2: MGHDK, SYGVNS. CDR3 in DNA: TGTGCCAGCACCCCGGGACAGTACTCCTACGAGCAGTACTTC. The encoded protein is CASTPGQYSYEQYF.

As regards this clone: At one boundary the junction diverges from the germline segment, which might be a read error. The CDR3 spells CSSSPRGLRSRAEAFF. The CDR3 DNA is TGTTCCAGCAGCCCCCGTGGCCTGAGGAGTCGCGCTGAAGCTTTCTTT. The rearrangement uses TRBV7-9 and TRBJ1-1; D is uncertain. Germline V gene lookup returns CDR1 SEHNR and CDR2 FQNEAQ (reference sequence). The CDR3 loop spans 16 amino acids. The entire variable domain, with the rest obtained from reference TRBV7-9 and TRBJ1-1, is as follows: DTGVSQNPRHKITKRGQNVTFRCDPISEHNRLYWYRQTLGQGPEFLTYFQNEAQLEKSRLLSDRFSAERPKGSFSTLEIQRTEQGDSAMYLCSSSPRGLRSRAEAFFGQGTRLTVV.